What follows describes a single T cell receptor (beta chain). CDR1 and CDR2 (germline): SGHNT, YENEEA. The ends were cut back, 7 bases at V and 5 bases at J, with 8 bases in the middle. The CDR3 has 11 amino acids. In the source study's methods: Cell counts per sample came from amplifying reference gene primers. Profiling relied on immunoSEQ multiplex PCR, and the TCRdb table lists in-frame clones only, not all of them. V, J and clone size are those of that table, while D and trimming were read from the DNA. The sample has roughly 100,000 clones; 75% to 85% are singletons. This sample is part of a study of blood T cell repertoires in COVID-19. Overall study context: Samples representing acute and convalescent COVID-19 were sourced from the United States, Italy and Spain. PBMCs, B-cell-depleted T cells, or T cells provided the cDNA or gDNA that made up the material.

The sample consisted of peripheral blood. The receptor comes from a man aged 55 to 70 with acute or convalescent COVID-19. This chain joins TRBV11-3 and TRBJ1-1; the D is unclear. The CDR3 DNA reads TGTGCCAGCACCCCGAGGACTGAAGCTTTCTTT. This translates into CASTPRTEAFF.